These T cell receptor beta chains were read from a single sample in a study of identical twins. TCRdb ran MiXCR on the 5' RACE reads and lists one entry per CDR3 protein. The profile shows some 690,000 distinct CDR3 sequences, about 20% of them singletons. The sample was also reused in another study, on T cells expressing NK-cell markers.

Sample: PBMCs. These receptor sequences come from a woman aged 18-35 years in good health. Both conserved end residues are trimmed from each CDR3.

TRBJ2-3	TRBV29-1	SALTSGVIDTQY
TRBJ1-1	TRBV20-1	SARRTGPGTEAF
TRBJ1-1	TRBV15	ATSSRPLEAF
TRBJ1-4	TRBV6-5	ASSYEGGGEKLF
TRBJ1-1	TRBV29-1	SVESGPGGTEAF
TRBJ2-7	TRBV6-1	ASSEVKGWHEQY
TRBJ2-1	TRBV4-2	ASSQSGLAGRDEQF
TRBJ2-1	TRBV20-1	SAGRGGLQNHNEQF
TRBJ1-2	TRBV5-1	ASSPTNRGGLRLIYGYT
TRBJ2-5	TRBV7-9	ASSLAGGGAGETQY
TRBJ2-7	TRBV20-1	SAGRDPGSYEQY
TRBJ2-2	TRBV12-3/TRBV12-4	ASSKTGSLNTGELF
TRBJ1-5	TRBV6-1	AGSGDRLNQPQH
TRBJ2-7	TRBV12-3/TRBV12-4	ASSVWSRSYNEQY
TRBJ2-5	TRBV18	ASSPLGSQETQY
TRBJ2-1	TRBV18	ASSPAAPGGNYNEQF
TRBJ2-3	TRBV10-2	ASSNAAGGPLDTQY